The rows below give T cell receptor beta chains drawn from one sample of a study of blood T cell repertoires in COVID-19. Assay used: immunoSEQ multiplex PCR; TCRdb lists only in-frame clones, some missing. The sample holds about 300,000 clones, 85% seen once. Sequencing was carried out using PBMCs or T cells enriched from blood (not recorded which). Receptors were obtained from a woman in her twenties or thirties who had been exposed to COVID-19. Both conserved end residues are part of each CDR3. The order of the fields is V gene, J gene, CDR3 protein.

V: TRBV2
J: TRBJ1-2
CDR3: CASRGTANYGYTF

V: TRBV6-1
J: TRBJ1-5
CDR3: CASSEGTGVWEPQHF

V: TRBV4-2
J: TRBJ2-1
CDR3: CASSQRGLAGVPLEQFF

V: TRBV7-9
J: TRBJ2-7
CDR3: CASSLVGQGAF

V: TRBV7-2
J: TRBJ1-5
CDR3: CASSLESSQPQHF

V: TRBV10-3
J: TRBJ1-2
CDR3: CAISAGQGAANYGYTF

V: TRBV28
J: TRBJ1-1
CDR3: CASSPGFEAFF

V: TRBV30
J: TRBJ2-7
CDR3: CAWRGGTGTIAYEQYF

V: TRBV5-1
J: TRBJ2-7
CDR3: CASSLESTQGIYEQYF

V: TRBV19
J: TRBJ1-2
CDR3: CASSIKVSGDGYTF

V: TRBV5-1
J: TRBJ1-2
CDR3: CASSLARTGIYGYTF

V: TRBV2
J: TRBJ1-2
CDR3: CASSETAGSYGYTF

V: TRBV6-5
J: TRBJ1-4
CDR3: CASKTSGGPNEKLFF

V: TRBV9
J: TRBJ1-4
CDR3: CASSLAGQGFNEKLFF

V: TRBV5-1
J: TRBJ1-5
CDR3: CASSLKSRTEYSNQPQHF

V: TRBV20-1
J: TRBJ2-7
CDR3: CSASTGTSGGVYEQYF

V: TRBV3-1/TRBV3-2
J: TRBJ2-5
CDR3: CASSQRSGGIRLETQYF

V: TRBV19
J: TRBJ1-2
CDR3: CASRGDYGYTF

V: TRBV24-1
J: TRBJ1-2
CDR3: CATSDLRDGYTF

V: TRBV5-1
J: TRBJ2-7
CDR3: CASSLGGQGHEQYF

V: TRBV11-2
J: TRBJ2-7
CDR3: CASSTGTPGEQYF

V: TRBV7-6
J: TRBJ2-5
CDR3: CASSERQGVWQETQYF

V: TRBV18
J: TRBJ1-2
CDR3: CASSPREGLHYGYTF

V: TRBV19
J: TRBJ1-1
CDR3: CASSLGQGISSEAFF

V: TRBV5-1
J: TRBJ1-3
CDR3: CASSPSGGASGNTIYF

V: TRBV27
J: TRBJ2-3
CDR3: CASRPLDRGTDTQYF

V: TRBV20-1
J: TRBJ2-7
CDR3: CSAMGQGQYF

V: TRBV7-9
J: TRBJ1-1
CDR3: CASSSPLGDRGMDTEAFF

V: TRBV7-9
J: TRBJ1-2
CDR3: CASSPPGHIKYGYTF

V: TRBV5-5
J: TRBJ1-5
CDR3: CASSLGGRGNQPQHF

V: TRBV28
J: TRBJ1-1
CDR3: CASSPAGNTEAFF

V: TRBV28
J: TRBJ2-1
CDR3: CASSPAGQPDNEQFF

V: TRBV28
J: TRBJ1-2
CDR3: CASNRGPKNYGYTF

V: TRBV7-7
J: TRBJ2-5
CDR3: CASSLVPGGLQETQYF

V: TRBV4-1
J: TRBJ2-7
CDR3: CASSQETGAHYEQYF

V: TRBV4-1
J: TRBJ2-1
CDR3: CASSQNLAGGPNEQFF

V: TRBV30
J: TRBJ1-1
CDR3: CAWSEGGWTEAFF

V: TRBV28
J: TRBJ2-7
CDR3: CASSSIYEQYF

V: TRBV2
J: TRBJ1-2
CDR3: CASSEDRLNYGYTF

V: TRBV19
J: TRBJ2-4
CDR3: CASSIVQWTGGKNIQYF

V: TRBV18
J: TRBJ1-5
CDR3: CASSERFNQPQHF

V: TRBV6-1
J: TRBJ2-1
CDR3: CASSEVFGRGLRNEQFF

V: TRBV7-2
J: TRBJ1-5
CDR3: CASSLVEGDQPQHF

V: TRBV7-8
J: TRBJ1-1
CDR3: CASSRTSGQGRTEAFF

V: TRBV27
J: TRBJ1-2
CDR3: CASSSDTSVGGYTF

V: TRBV5-1
J: TRBJ2-7
CDR3: CASSAPRDKISYEQYF

V: TRBV6-5
J: TRBJ2-7
CDR3: CASSYSRWGEREQYF

V: TRBV28
J: TRBJ1-2
CDR3: CASSSGTGGGFNYGYTF